This T cell receptor (beta chain) appears in the sequencing data of a study of T-cell reconstitution after alpha-beta-depleted transplantation in children. Study results and caveats: Expanded clones from the graft, numbering several hundred, reportedly supplied alpha-beta T cells about two months after transplant. Certain patients had high TCRbeta diversity at day 60, and it came from recipient T cells and thymic progenitors that survived. Most T-cell counts and diversity one year after the transplant came from T cells that were newly produced.

The CDR3 covers 17 residues. The germline CDR1 and CDR2 sequences are LNHNV and YYDKDF (reference sequence). The V and J ends lost 0 bases and 0 bases respectively, with 13 bases between them. Molecular barcoding with unique molecular identifiers was used for the TCRbeta library. TCRdb re-called the PCR reads through MiXCR, storing one row per CDR3 protein. Here the sample spans some 220,000 distinct CDR3 sequences, around 9.9% being singletons. This clonotype has ten or more counts. Its matching antigen is unknown. This TCR derives from a child in the first two years of life with acute myeloid leukemia, due to receive a stem cell transplant. V and J are TRBV15 and TRBJ2-3; D remains ambiguous. This specimen consisted of PBMCs, obtained before TCRalphabeta/CD19-depleted stem cell transplant. The CDR3 nucleotides read TGTGCCACCAGCAGAGATGATTTGGCGGTTAGCACAGATACGCAGTATTTT. It is translated as CATSRDDLAVSTDTQYF.